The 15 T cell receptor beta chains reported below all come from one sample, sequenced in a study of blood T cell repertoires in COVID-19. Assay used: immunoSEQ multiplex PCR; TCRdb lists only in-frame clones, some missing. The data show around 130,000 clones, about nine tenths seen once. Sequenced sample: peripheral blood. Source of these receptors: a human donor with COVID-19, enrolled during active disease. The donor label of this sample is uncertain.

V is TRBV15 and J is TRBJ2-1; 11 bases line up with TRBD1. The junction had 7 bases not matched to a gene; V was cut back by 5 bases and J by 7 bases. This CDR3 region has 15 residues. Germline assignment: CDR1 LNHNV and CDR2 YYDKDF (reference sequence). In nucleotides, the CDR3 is TGTGCCACCAGCTGGCAAGGACAGGGGGCTAATGAGCAGTTCTTC. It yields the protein CATSWQGQGANEQFF.

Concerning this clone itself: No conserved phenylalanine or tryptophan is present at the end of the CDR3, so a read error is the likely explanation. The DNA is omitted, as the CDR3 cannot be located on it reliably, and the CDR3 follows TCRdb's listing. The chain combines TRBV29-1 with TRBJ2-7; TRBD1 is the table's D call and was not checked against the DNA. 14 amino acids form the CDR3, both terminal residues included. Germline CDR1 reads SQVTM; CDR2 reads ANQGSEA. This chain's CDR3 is CSVEGRSAGQPSVI.

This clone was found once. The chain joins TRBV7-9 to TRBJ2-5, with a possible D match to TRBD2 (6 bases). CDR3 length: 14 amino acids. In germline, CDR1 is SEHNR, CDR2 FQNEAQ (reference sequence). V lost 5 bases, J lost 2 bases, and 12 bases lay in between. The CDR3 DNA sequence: TGTGCCAGCAGCGCCAGGGACTTACAAGAGACCCAGTACTTC. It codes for CASSARDLQETQYF.

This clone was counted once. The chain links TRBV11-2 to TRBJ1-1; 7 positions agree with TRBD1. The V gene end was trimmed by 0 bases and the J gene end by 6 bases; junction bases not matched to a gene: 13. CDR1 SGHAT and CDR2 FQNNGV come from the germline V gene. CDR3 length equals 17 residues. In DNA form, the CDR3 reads TGTGCCAGCAGCTTAGAGCAGATCGGAACAGGGGTCCCTGAAGCTTTCTTT. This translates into CASSLEQIGTGVPEAFF.

CDR3 nucleotides: TGTGCCAGCAGTCCAGGGGGCGTAAACACCATATATTTT. It codes for CASSPGGVNTIYF. V gene TRBV12-3 or TRBV12-4 combines with J gene TRBJ1-3, with 8 positions matching TRBD1. V shed 5 bases, J shed 6 bases, and the junction held 3 bases outside the gene matches. This CDR3 comprises 13 residues.

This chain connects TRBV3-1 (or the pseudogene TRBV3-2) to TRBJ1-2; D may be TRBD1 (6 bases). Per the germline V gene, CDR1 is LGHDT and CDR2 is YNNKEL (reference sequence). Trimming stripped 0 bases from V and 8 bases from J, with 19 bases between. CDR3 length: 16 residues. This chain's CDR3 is CASSQDRLGDNTGYTF. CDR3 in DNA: TGTGCCAGCAGCCAAGATCGGCTTGGGGACAATACGGGCTACACCTTC.

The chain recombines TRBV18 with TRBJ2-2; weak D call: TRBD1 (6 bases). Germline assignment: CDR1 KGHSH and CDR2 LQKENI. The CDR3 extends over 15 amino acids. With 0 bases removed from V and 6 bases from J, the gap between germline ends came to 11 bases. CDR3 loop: CASSPPNDRPGELFF. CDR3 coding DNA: TGTGCCAGCTCACCACCGAACGACAGGCCCGGGGAGCTGTTTTTT.

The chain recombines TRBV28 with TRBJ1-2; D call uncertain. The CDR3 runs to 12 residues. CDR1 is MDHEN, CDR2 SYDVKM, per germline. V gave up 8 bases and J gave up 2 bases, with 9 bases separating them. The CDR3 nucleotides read TGTGCCAGCTCGTCTGGCAACTATGGCTACACCTTC. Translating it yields CASSSGNYGYTF.

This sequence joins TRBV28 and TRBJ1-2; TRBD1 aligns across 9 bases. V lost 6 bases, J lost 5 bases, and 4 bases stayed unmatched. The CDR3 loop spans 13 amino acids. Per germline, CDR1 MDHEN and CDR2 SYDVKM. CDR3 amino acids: CASSPDRGYGYTF. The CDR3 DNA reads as TGTGCCAGCAGCCCGGACAGGGGTTATGGCTACACCTTC.

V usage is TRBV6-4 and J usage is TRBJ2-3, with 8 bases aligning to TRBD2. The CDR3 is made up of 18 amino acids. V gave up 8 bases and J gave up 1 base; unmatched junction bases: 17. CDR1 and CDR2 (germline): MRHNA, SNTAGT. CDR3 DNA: TGTGCCAGCCAGAGACGAGTGCGGAGCGGGGGCCGCACAGATACGCAGTATTTT. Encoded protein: CASQRRVRSGGRTDTQYF.

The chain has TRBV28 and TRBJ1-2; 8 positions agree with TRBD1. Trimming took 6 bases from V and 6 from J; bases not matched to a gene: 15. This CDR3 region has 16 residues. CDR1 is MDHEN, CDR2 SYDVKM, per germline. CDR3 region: CASRAVGQGGRDGYTF. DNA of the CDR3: TGTGCCAGCAGGGCCGTCGGACAGGGTGGGCGCGATGGCTACACCTTC.

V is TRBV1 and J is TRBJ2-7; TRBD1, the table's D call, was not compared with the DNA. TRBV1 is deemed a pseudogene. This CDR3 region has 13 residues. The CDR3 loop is CTSSLRQGVEQYF. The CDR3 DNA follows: TGCACCAGCAGCCTCCGACAAGGGGTGGAACAGTACTTC.

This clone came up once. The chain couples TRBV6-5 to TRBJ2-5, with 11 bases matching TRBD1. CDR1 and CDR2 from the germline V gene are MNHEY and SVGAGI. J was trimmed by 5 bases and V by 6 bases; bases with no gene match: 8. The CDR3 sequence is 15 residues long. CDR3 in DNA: TGTGCCAGCAGAGGTGGACAGGGGGCAGTGGAGACCCAGTACTTC. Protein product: CASRGGQGAVETQYF.

In DNA, the CDR3 is TGCAGCGTGGATCAGGGGGCTGGCTACACCTTC. It specifies CSVDQGAGYTF. The chain recombines TRBV29-1 with TRBJ1-2; 8 bases align to TRBD1. This CDR3 region has 11 residues. Trimming at V came to 6 bases and at J to 7 bases, leaving 4 bases not matched to a gene. The germline CDR1 and CDR2 sequences are SQVTM and ANQGSEA.

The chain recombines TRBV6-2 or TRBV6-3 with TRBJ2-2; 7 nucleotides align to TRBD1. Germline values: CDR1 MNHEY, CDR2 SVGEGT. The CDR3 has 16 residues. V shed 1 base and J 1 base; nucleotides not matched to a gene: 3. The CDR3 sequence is CASSYYRQGNTGELFF. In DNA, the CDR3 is TGTGCCAGCAGTTACTACAGACAGGGGAACACCGGGGAGCTGTTTTTT.